The 30 T cell receptor beta chains given below trace back to one sample, sequenced in a study of tumor and adjacent non-tumor tissue in lung cancer. The library came from three nested PCR rounds adapted from ARM-PCR protocols. MiXCR, run by TCRdb on the multiplex PCR reads, gives a single entry per CDR3 protein. The data show 65,000 to 95,000 distinct CDR3 sequences, with 80% seen just once and about an eighth held by the top ten. No cell sorting was done before RNA was extracted from the tissue. Sequenced input: lung tumor tissue. The receptors shown here come from a woman aged 50 to 65 with non-small cell lung cancer.

This clonotype has only one observation. The chain has TRBV20-1 and TRBJ2-3; the D gene is possibly TRBD1 (6 bases). The germline V gene has CDR1 DFQATT and CDR2 SNEGSKA (reference sequence). The CDR3 has 15 residues. The CDR3 bases are TGCAATGCATGCCTCCATGGCAGGGGTTCGGATACGCAGTATTTT. Amino acid sequence: CNACLHGRGSDTQYF.

Notes on this clonotype: This may be a read error: a much more frequent sequence differs by one nucleotide. V gene TRBV5-1 combines with J gene TRBJ1-1, with D tentatively TRBD1 (6 bases). The CDR3 spans 15 residues. The germline gives CDR1 SGHRS, CDR2 YFSETQ. V was trimmed by 2 bases and J by 5 bases, leaving 16 bases between them. In DNA, the CDR3 is TGCGCCAGCAGCTTCGCACAGGGCGTAGGGACTGAAGCTTTCTTT. It translates to CASSFAQGVGTEAFF. Looking up the rest from reference TRBV5-1 and TRBJ1-1 gives the full variable domain: KAGVTQTPRYLIKTRGQQVTLSCSPISGHRSVSWYQQTPGQGLQFLFEYFSETQRNKGNFPGRFSGRQFSNSRSEMNVSTLELGDSALYLCASSFAQGVGTEAFFGQGTRLTVV.

This chain connects TRBV6-6 to TRBJ2-1; D may correspond to TRBD1 or TRBD2 (5 bases each). Trimming removed 2 bases at V and 2 bases at J, with 13 bases between. CDR3 length equals 16 residues. The germline V gene has CDR1 MNHNY and CDR2 SVGAGI (reference sequence). CDR3 DNA sequence: TGTGCCAGCAGTTACCTGGTTGGGACCGCCTACAATGAGCAGTTCTTC. Translating gives CASSYLVGTAYNEQFF.

Worth noting for this clonotype: Germline and junction disagree at one end, which may indicate a read error. The V and J genes are TRBV11-1 and TRBJ1-1; no clear D gene. This CDR3 is built from 15 residues. CDR1 is SGHAT and CDR2 is FQDESV in the germline V gene (reference sequence). CDR3 region: CASILDTGEGTETFF. The CDR3 DNA follows: TGTGCCAGCATCTTAGATACCGGGGAGGGCACTGAGACTTTCTTT.

On this clonotype itself: The conserved phenylalanine or tryptophan is not found at the CDR3 terminus, so this likely reflects a read error. V is TRBV6-2 or TRBV6-3 and J is TRBJ2-6, with a weak D call TRBD1 (5 bases). The CDR3 runs 15 residues. Germline V gene data show CDR1 as MNHEY and CDR2 as SVGEGT. CDR3 nucleotide sequence: TGTGCCAGCAGTTCTACCAGAAATGGGGCCAACGACCTGACTTTA. Amino acid sequence: CASSSTRNGANDLTL.

Regarding this clonotype: A read error may account for a junction end that differs from germline. The genes are TRBV29-1 and TRBJ2-7, with unresolved D. This CDR3 has 14 amino acids. Germline V gene data show CDR1 as SQVTM and CDR2 as ANQGSEA. The CDR3 spells CSVEFPTQNYEHYF. In nucleotides, the CDR3 is TGCAGCGTTGAATTCCCAACACAAAATTACGAGCATTACTTC.

Comment on this clonotype: One junction end disagrees with the germline gene, perhaps due to a read error. J is TRBJ2-4 and V is TRBV4-1, with 7 bases lining up with TRBD1. CDR1 is MGHRA and CDR2 is YSYEKL in the germline V gene. CDR3 length: 15 amino acids. The DNA of the CDR3 is TGCGCCAGCAGCCAAGAGGACAGGACTGGAAACATTCAGTATTTC. Translating gives CASSQEDRTGNIQYF.

The rearrangement joins TRBV4-2 to TRBJ2-5; tentative D call: TRBD1 (6 bases). Germline V lookup: CDR1 LGHNA, CDR2 YNFKEQ. V gave up 4 bases and J gave up 8 bases, with 20 bases separating them. The CDR3 totals 15 residues. This CDR3 is CASSRVFGRGDTQYF. CDR3 DNA sequence: TGTGCCAGCAGCCGAGTCTTCGGCAGGGGAGATACCCAGTACTTC.

This clonotype was seen a single time. The conserved final phenylalanine or tryptophan is absent from the CDR3, which likely points to a read error. This sequence joins TRBV20-1 and TRBJ2-7, with D possibly matching TRBD1 (5 bases). V gave up 3 bases and J gave up 3 bases, with 15 bases separating them. This CDR3 is 14 amino acids long. CDR1 is DFQATT and CDR2 is SNEGSKA in the germline V gene (reference sequence). CDR3 bases: TGCAGTGCTAGTAGTGAGGAAACAGGCTACGAGCAGTACTCC. This translates into CSASSEETGYEQYS.

The rearrangement links TRBV12-3 or TRBV12-4 to TRBJ2-2, with 8 bases that match TRBD1. Trimming cost V 6 bases and J 4 bases; bases outside gene matches: 4. The CDR3 runs to 14 residues. This chain's CDR3 is CASSTRGRTGELFF. DNA for the CDR3: TGTGCCAGCAGCACCAGGGGGCGCACCGGGGAGCTGTTTTTT.

In regard to this clonotype: One end of the junction fails to match germline, which may point to a read error. The chain is built from TRBV6-2 or TRBV6-3 and TRBJ1-2; D is uncertain. The CDR3 runs to 15 residues. Germline CDR1 MNHEY, CDR2 SVGEGT. The CDR3 DNA reads as TGTGCCAGCAATTACTCATGGATAGACGAGAATGGCTACACCTTC. It yields the protein CASNYSWIDENGYTF.

With regard to this clonotype: This is likely a read error, given that the CDR3 carries no conserved phenylalanine or tryptophan at its end. It is unclear where the CDR3 begins or ends on the DNA, so no DNA is shown, and the CDR3 is as TCRdb lists it. The chain has TRBV6-1 and TRBJ2-7; TRBD2 reflects the table's D call only, with no check against the DNA. Per the germline V gene, CDR1 is MNHNS and CDR2 is SASEGT. The CDR3 contains 12 residues when both ends are counted. The CDR3 loop is CASSDPASEQYY.

This chain uses TRBV20-1 with TRBJ2-7; maybe TRBD2 (6 bases). The V end lost 4 bases, the J end lost 5 bases, and 18 bases lay between the germline ends. The V gene's germline CDR1 is DFQATT and CDR2 SNEGSKA (reference sequence). This CDR3 is built from 14 residues. The CDR3: CSATSNGRANEQYF. CDR3 nucleotide sequence: TGCAGTGCTACTTCCAACGGGAGAGCCAACGAGCAGTACTTC.

The CDR3 protein is CASSAGTLWQYF. DNA for the CDR3: TGTGCCAGCAGCGCCGGGACTTTGTGGCAGTATTTT. This sequence joins TRBV11-2 and TRBJ2-3; a possible D gene is TRBD2 (6 bases). The CDR3 loop spans 12 amino acids. Trimming took off 5 bases at V and 11 bases at J, with 14 bases between the two ends. Germline lookup yields CDR1 SGHAT and CDR2 FQNNGV.

Details on this clonotype: A junction end diverges from the germline sequence, so it may reflect a read error. The V call is TRBV20-1, the J call TRBJ2-1; perhaps TRBD2 as D (5 bases). Germline V gene data show CDR1 as DFQATT and CDR2 as SNEGSKA (reference sequence). This CDR3 has 13 amino acids. In DNA form, the CDR3 reads TGCAGTGCTAGTCGAGGGAGTTACAATGAGGAGTTCTTC. Its translation: CSASRGSYNEEFF.

This clonotype was counted a few times. A read error may produce the germline difference seen at one junction end. The chain employs TRBV20-1 and TRBJ2-5; D gene ambiguous. CDR3 length: 12 amino acids. Germline V gene sequence: CDR1 DFQATT, CDR2 SNEGSKA (reference sequence). In DNA, the CDR3 is TGCAGTGCTAGTATCTCCCAAGATACCCAGTATTTC. Protein sequence: CSASISQDTQYF.

On this clonotype: A read error is possible here, since a much larger clone lies one base away. The chain has TRBV29-1 and TRBJ2-1; maybe TRBD2 (5 bases). Germline CDR1 and CDR2: SQVTM and ANQGSEA. The CDR3 runs to 14 residues. V shed 7 bases and J shed 4 bases, with 17 bases lying between them. CDR3 DNA: TGCAGCGCTACCGATAGCGAAGGTTACAATGAGCAGTTCTTC. It translates to CSATDSEGYNEQFF.

The genes are TRBV6-5 and TRBJ1-5; D is undetermined. Trimming took 7 bases from V and 4 from J, leaving 14 bases between them. The CDR3 is 14 residues long. Germline V gene lookup returns CDR1 MNHEY and CDR2 SVGAGI. The CDR3 DNA reads as TGTGCCAGCAACCTGGGTGGTAGTAATCAGCCCCAGCATTTT. It codes for CASNLGGSNQPQHF.

The chain uses TRBV29-1 and TRBJ2-1; a weak D match, TRBD2 (5 bases). Germline V lookup: CDR1 SQVTM, CDR2 ANQGSEA. V dropped 5 bases and J dropped 8 bases, with 10 bases sitting between them. CDR3 length equals 11 residues. The CDR3 protein is CSVISGDEQFF. CDR3 sequence (DNA): TGCAGCGTTATTTCCGGGGATGAGCAGTTCTTC.

A remark on this clonotype: Compared with germline, one end of the junction differs, possibly owing to a read error. The rearrangement uses TRBV20-1 and TRBJ2-1, with 8 bases lining up with TRBD1. CDR3 length: 15 amino acids. CDR1 and CDR2 from the germline V gene are DFQATT and SNEGSKA (reference sequence). For the CDR3, the DNA is TGCAGTGCTAGAATTAGAGACAGGGGCTATAAAGAGCAGTTCTTT. This sequence encodes CSARIRDRGYKEQFF.

The chain joins TRBV4-1 to TRBJ2-3; D perhaps matches TRBD2 (5 bases). In germline, CDR1 is MGHRA, CDR2 YSYEKL. Trimming cost V 9 bases and J 6 bases, with 25 bases left between them. This CDR3 is 16 amino acids long. CDR3: CASNQEGVDSYDTQYF. The CDR3 DNA reads TGCGCCAGTAACCAAGAGGGAGTAGACTCTTACGATACGCAGTATTTT.

This clonotype has just a few counts. The CDR3 spells CASLRADTQHF. The CDR3 coding sequence is TGTGCCAGCCTAAGGGCAGATACGCAGCATTTT. The V call is TRBV6-2 or TRBV6-3, the J call TRBJ2-3; D gene unclear. The DNA end is a closer match to TRBJ1-5, so the J assignment may be wrong. This CDR3 has 11 amino acids. CDR1 and CDR2 (germline): MNHEY, SVGEGT.

To note about this clonotype: One end of the junction is discordant with germline, which a read error may explain. This sequence joins TRBV6-5 and TRBJ2-2, with a weak D call TRBD2 (7 bases). The CDR3 consists of 15 residues. Germline CDR1 and CDR2: MNHEY and SVGAGI. CDR3 nucleotide sequence: TGTGCCAGCCCAAGGGGGGGGCCGTCGGCCTGGGAGCTGTTGTTT. The encoded protein is CASPRGGPSAWELLF.

About this clonotype: Its ends do not fully match the called genes, so a read error is possible. The genes are TRBV11-3 and TRBJ2-5; a weak D match, TRBD2 (6 bases). Germline CDR1 is SGHNT and CDR2 is YENEEA. CDR3 length equals 17 residues. In nucleotides, the CDR3 is TGTCCCAGCAGCTTAGGTACTGGCGGGGTATCCCAAGAGACCCAGTACTTC. Translation gives CPSSLGTGGVSQETQYF.

The chain has TRBV29-1 and TRBJ2-5; 7 bases fit TRBD2. CDR3 length: 12 residues. Germline lookup yields CDR1 SQVTM and CDR2 ANQGSEA. The CDR3 loop reads CSGELASETQYF. In nucleotides, the CDR3 is TGCAGTGGGGAACTAGCGTCGGAGACCCAGTACTTC.

Note on this clonotype: No conserved phenylalanine or tryptophan is present at the end of the CDR3, so a read error is the likely explanation. The chain employs TRBV12-3 or TRBV12-4 and TRBJ2-7; D is undetermined. This CDR3 is built from 16 residues. The CDR3: CASSIRARDLPYEQYI. DNA for the CDR3: TGTGCAAGCAGTATCCGAGCGAGAGACCTACCCTACGAGCAGTACATC.

This clonotype was seen only a few times. At one end, the junction sequence differs from germline, possibly due to a read error. This chain connects TRBV20-1 to TRBJ2-1; tentative D call: TRBD2 (5 bases). The CDR3 totals 15 residues. Germline CDR1 is DFQATT and CDR2 is SNEGSKA (reference sequence). CDR3 protein: CSAPLGGPLYYEQIF. DNA for the CDR3: TGCAGTGCTCCCCTTGGAGGACCCTTATACTATGAGCAGATCTTC.

This clonotype was detected only a few times. The V and J genes are TRBV25-1 and TRBJ1-1, with 8 bases aligning to TRBD1. Trimming at V came to 6 bases and at J to 4 bases, leaving 10 bases not matched to a gene. The CDR3 loop spans 15 amino acids. Germline CDR1 is MGHDK and CDR2 is SYGVNS. The CDR3 DNA follows: TGTGCCAGCAGAGGGACAGGTGGTATGGGCACTGAAGCTTTCTTT. Amino acids: CASRGTGGMGTEAFF.

Comments on this clonotype: A much larger clone lies one base from this, so it may be a read error. The genes are TRBV5-6 and TRBJ2-7; perhaps TRBD2 as D (5 bases). The CDR3 consists of 15 residues. With 2 bases removed from V and 4 bases from J, the gap between germline ends came to 16 bases. Germline CDR1 SGHDT, CDR2 YYEEEE. This chain's CDR3 is CASSLKWEIVYEQYF. CDR3 nucleotides: TGTGCCAGCAGCTTAAAGTGGGAGATCGTGTACGAGCAGTACTTC.

On this clonotype itself: A single base separates this from a much larger clone, so it may be a read error. This chain uses TRBV4-3 with TRBJ2-2, with TRBD2 matching 8 bases. The J segment lost 0 bases and the V segment lost 3 bases, leaving 6 bases of the junction unmatched. Germline V gives CDR1 LGHNA, CDR2 YSLEER. This CDR3 contains 17 residues. The CDR3 DNA reads as TGCGCCAGCAGCCACGGACTAGCAGGCGCGAACACCGGGGAGCTGTTTTTT. Translated: CASSHGLAGANTGELFF.